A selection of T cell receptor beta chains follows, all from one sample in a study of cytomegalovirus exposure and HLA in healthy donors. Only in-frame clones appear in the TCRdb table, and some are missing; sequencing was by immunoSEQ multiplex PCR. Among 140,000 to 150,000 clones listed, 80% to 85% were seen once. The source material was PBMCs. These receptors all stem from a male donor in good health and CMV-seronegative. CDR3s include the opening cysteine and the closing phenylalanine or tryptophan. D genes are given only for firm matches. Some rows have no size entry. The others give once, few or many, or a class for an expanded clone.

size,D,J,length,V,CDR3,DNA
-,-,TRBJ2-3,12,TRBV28,CASSLSSTYPYF,TGTGCCAGCAGCTTATCCTCAACTTACCCGTATTTT
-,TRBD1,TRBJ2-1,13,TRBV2,CASELTGGSEQFF,TGTGCCAGCGAACTAACAGGGGGCTCTGAGCAGTTCTTC
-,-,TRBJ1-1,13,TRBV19,CASSVSGYTEAFF,TGTGCCAGTAGCGTTTCAGGTTACACTGAAGCTTTCTTT
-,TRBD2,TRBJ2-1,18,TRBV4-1,CASRPGTSGRSSYNEQFF,TGCGCCAGCAGACCCGGGACTAGCGGCCGGAGCTCCTACAATGAGCAGTTCTTC
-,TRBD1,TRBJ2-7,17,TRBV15,CATSRDGQGRQSYEQYF,TGTGCCACCAGCAGAGATGGACAGGGCCGCCAGTCCTACGAGCAGTACTTC
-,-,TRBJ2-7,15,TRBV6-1,CASSEWRGQAYEQYF,TGTGCCAGCAGTGAATGGAGGGGGCAAGCGTACGAGCAGTACTTC
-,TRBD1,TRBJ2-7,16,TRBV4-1,CASSQLPGQGTYEQYF,TGCGCCAGCAGCCAACTACCGGGACAGGGAACCTACGAGCAGTACTTC
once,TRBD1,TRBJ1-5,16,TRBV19,CASSMVGQGVDQPQHF,TGTGCCAGTAGTATGGTTGGACAGGGCGTGGATCAGCCCCAGCATTTT
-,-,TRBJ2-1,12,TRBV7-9,CASKGVYNEQFF,TGTGCCAGCAAAGGGGTCTACAATGAGCAGTTCTTC
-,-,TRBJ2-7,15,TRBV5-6,CASSFRGGFTYEQYF,TGTGCCAGCAGCTTCCGAGGAGGGTTTACCTACGAGCAGTACTTC